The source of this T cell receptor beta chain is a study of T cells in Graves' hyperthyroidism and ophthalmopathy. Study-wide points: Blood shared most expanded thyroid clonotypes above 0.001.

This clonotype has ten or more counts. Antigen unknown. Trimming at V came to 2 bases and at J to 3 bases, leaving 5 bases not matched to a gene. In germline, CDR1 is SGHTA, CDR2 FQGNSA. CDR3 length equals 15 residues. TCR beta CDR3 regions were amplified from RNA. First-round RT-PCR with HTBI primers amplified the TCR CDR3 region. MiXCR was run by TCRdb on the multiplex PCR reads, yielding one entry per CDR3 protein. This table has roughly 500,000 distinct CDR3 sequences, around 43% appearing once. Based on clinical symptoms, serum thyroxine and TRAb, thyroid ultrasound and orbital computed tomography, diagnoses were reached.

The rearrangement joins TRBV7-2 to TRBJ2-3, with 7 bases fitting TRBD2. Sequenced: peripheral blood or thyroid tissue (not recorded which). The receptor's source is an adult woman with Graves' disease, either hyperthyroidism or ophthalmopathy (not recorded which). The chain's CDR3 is CASSLLAGLTDTQYF. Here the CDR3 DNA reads TGTGCCAGCAGCTTATTAGCGGGTTTGACAGATACGCAGTATTTT.